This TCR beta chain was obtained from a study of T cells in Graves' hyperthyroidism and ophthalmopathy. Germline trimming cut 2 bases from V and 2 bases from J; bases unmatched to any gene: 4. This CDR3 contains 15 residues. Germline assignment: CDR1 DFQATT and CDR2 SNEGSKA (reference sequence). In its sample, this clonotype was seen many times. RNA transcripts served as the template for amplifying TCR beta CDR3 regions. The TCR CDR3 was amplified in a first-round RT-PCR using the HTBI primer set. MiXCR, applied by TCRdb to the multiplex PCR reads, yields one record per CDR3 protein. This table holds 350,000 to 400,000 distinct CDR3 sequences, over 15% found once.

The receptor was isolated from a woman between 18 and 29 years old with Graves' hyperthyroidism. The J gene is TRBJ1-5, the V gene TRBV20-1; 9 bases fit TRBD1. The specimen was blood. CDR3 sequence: CSARRTGEGNQPQHF. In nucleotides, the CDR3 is TGCAGTGCTAGACGGACAGGGGAGGGCAATCAGCCCCAGCATTTT.